A selection of T cell receptor beta chains follows, all from one sample in a study of blood T cell repertoires in COVID-19. TCRdb's copy holds only in-frame clones and misses some; the assay was immunoSEQ multiplex PCR. The table has some 180,000 clones, approximately 90% seen once. Sequenced sample: peripheral blood. The receptors stem from a man in his forties with active or convalescent COVID-19. Both conserved end residues are part of each CDR3. D genes are given only for firm matches. Expanded clones get a size class; other rows say once, few or many, or leave the size out.

v_call	j_call	clone_size	d_call	cdr3_aa	cdr3_nt
TRBV12-3/TRBV12-4	TRBJ1-1	once	-	CASRVAGGVEAFF	TGTGCCAGCAGGGTGGCAGGAGGGGTTGAAGCTTTCTTT
TRBV5-1	TRBJ2-7	-	-	CASSLDSSRSEQYF	TGCGCCAGCAGCCTGGACTCAAGCAGGTCCGAGCAGTACTTC
TRBV18	TRBJ2-3	-	TRBD1	CASSPESGTGFFWTDTQYF	TGTGCCAGCTCACCAGAGTCCGGGACAGGGTTTTTTTGGACAGATACGCAGTATTTT
TRBV5-1	TRBJ2-5	medium-sized	-	CASSWVAISQETQYF	TGCGCCAGCAGTTGGGTAGCCATATCCCAAGAGACCCAGTACTTC
TRBV28	TRBJ1-5	-	TRBD1	CASRTYTGDRRNNQPQHF	TGTGCCAGCCGAACGTACACCGGGGACAGGAGAAACAATCAGCCCCAGCATTTT
TRBV5-1	TRBJ2-7	-	TRBD2	CASSPLGGSAYEQYF	TGCGCCAGCAGCCCCTTGGGGGGGTCCGCCTACGAGCAGTACTTC
TRBV3-1/TRBV3-2	TRBJ1-1	-	-	CASSPRGGAGPSEAFF	TGTGCCAGCAGCCCCCGCGGGGGCGCGGGACCTTCTGAAGCTTTCTTT
TRBV4-2	TRBJ1-1	-	-	CASSQITFAGNGEAFF	TGTGCCAGCAGCCAGATAACCTTCGCGGGGAACGGTGAAGCTTTCTTT
TRBV5-1	TRBJ1-6	-	-	CASSLGDSPLHF	TGCGCCAGCAGCTTAGGAGATTCACCCCTCCACTTT
TRBV4-2	TRBJ1-1	once	-	CASSGGGGTEAFF	TGTGCCAGCAGCGGAGGGGGGGGGACTGAAGCTTTCTTT
TRBV7-9	TRBJ1-2	-	TRBD1	CASSFGTGVSVTGYTF	TGTGCCAGCAGCTTTGGGACAGGTGTTTCTGTGACGGGCTACACCTTC
TRBV11-1	TRBJ2-7	-	TRBD1	CASSSTGEGEQYF	TGTGCCAGCAGCTCCACAGGGGAAGGCGAGCAGTACTTC
TRBV27	TRBJ1-5	-	-	CAVTLHPYGQPQHF	TGTGCCGTCACCCTCCACCCTTACGGTCAGCCCCAGCATTTT
TRBV18	TRBJ2-7	-	-	CASSPKEGEQYF	TGTGCCAGCTCACCTAAAGAGGGCGAGCAGTACTTC
TRBV7-9	TRBJ2-5	-	-	CASSLVQGPETQYF	TGTGCCAGCAGCTTAGTCCAGGGGCCAGAGACCCAGTACTTC
TRBV5-1	TRBJ2-7	-	TRBD1	CASSQKTGGEQYF	TGCGCCAGCAGCCAAAAAACAGGGGGCGAGCAGTACTTC
TRBV11-2	TRBJ1-2	-	-	CASSLGRQGRYYGYTF	TGTGCCAGCAGCTTAGGTCGGCAGGGAAGGTACTATGGCTACACCTTC
TRBV2	TRBJ2-1	-	TRBD2	CASSDPLAGVGEQFF	TGTGCCAGCAGTGACCCCCTAGCGGGAGTTGGTGAGCAGTTCTTC
TRBV19	TRBJ1-5	-	-	CASSIESTPGNYSNQPQHF	TGTGCCAGTAGTATAGAGAGTACCCCAGGGAATTATAGCAATCAGCCCCAGCATTTT
TRBV7-2	TRBJ2-3	-	-	CASSLGQAVPTDTQYF	TGTGCCAGCAGCTTAGGCCAGGCCGTACCCACAGATACGCAGTATTTT
TRBV2	TRBJ1-4	-	-	CASRDSQRGEKLFF	TGTGCCAGCAGGGACTCCCAGAGGGGGGAAAAACTGTTTTTT
TRBV15	TRBJ2-4	once	TRBD2	CATSRERLTGGRENIQYF	TGTGCCACCAGCAGAGAGCGACTTACGGGGGGGCGAGAAAACATTCAGTACTTC
TRBV4-1	TRBJ1-3	-	TRBD1	CASSQGQGLGNTIYF	TGCGCCAGCAGCCAGGGACAGGGGCTCGGAAACACCATATATTTT
TRBV28	TRBJ2-7	-	TRBD2	CASSSPGGGGAYEQYF	TGTGCCAGCAGTTCCCCCGGTGGCGGGGGGGCCTACGAGCAGTACTTC
TRBV4-1	TRBJ2-2	few	TRBD2	CASSKGLAGINTGELFF	TGCGCCAGCAGTAAGGGACTAGCGGGTATTAACACCGGGGAGCTGTTTTTT
TRBV2	TRBJ1-6	-	-	CASSEAGGDESPLHF	TGTGCCAGCAGTGAAGCCGGGGGGGACGAATCACCCCTCCACTTT
TRBV19	TRBJ1-2	once	-	CASTPGERDYGYTF	TGTGCCAGTACTCCCGGGGAACGGGACTATGGCTACACCTTC
TRBV7-2	TRBJ1-5	-	-	CASSLAPLYRDNNQPQHF	TGTGCCAGCAGCTTAGCCCCTTTATACCGGGACAACAATCAGCCCCAGCATTTT
TRBV5-8	TRBJ1-6	-	TRBD1	CASSFGTGDSPLHF	TGTGCCAGCAGCTTCGGGACAGGCGATTCACCCCTCCACTTT
TRBV30	TRBJ1-6	few	-	CAWSVPGNHNSPLHF	TGTGCCTGGAGTGTCCCCGGGAACCATAATTCACCCCTCCACTTT
TRBV30	TRBJ2-1	-	-	CASYYYNEQFF	TGTGCCTCTTACTACTACAATGAGCAGTTCTTC
TRBV12-3/TRBV12-4	TRBJ2-1	few	TRBD2	CASSLSGSHEQFF	TGTGCCAGCAGTTTAAGCGGGAGCCATGAGCAGTTCTTC
TRBV6-2/TRBV6-3	TRBJ1-2	once	TRBD1	CASSSGPGTGYGYTF	TGTGCCAGCAGTTCAGGCCCCGGGACAGGGTATGGCTACACCTTC
TRBV6-5	TRBJ1-2	-	-	CASATRGGGYTF	TGTGCCAGCGCCACGCGGGGGGGTGGCTACACCTTC
TRBV6-8	TRBJ1-1	-	TRBD1	CASTGQGANTEAFF	TGTGCCAGCACCGGACAGGGGGCGAACACTGAAGCTTTCTTT
TRBV29-1	TRBJ2-6	-	-	CSILGTTSGANVLTF	TGCAGCATCTTAGGAACTACCTCTGGGGCCAACGTCCTGACTTTC
TRBV30	TRBJ1-1	-	-	CAWSVIAMNTEAFF	TGTGCCTGGAGTGTAATAGCCATGAACACTGAAGCTTTCTTT
TRBV10-3	TRBJ1-5	-	-	CAISDQGQPQHF	TGTGCCATCAGTGATCAGGGTCAGCCCCAGCATTTT
TRBV7-2	TRBJ1-5	-	-	CASSLAPGTVNQPQHF	TGTGCCAGCAGCTTAGCCCCAGGAACAGTCAATCAGCCCCAGCATTTT
TRBV6-2/TRBV6-3	TRBJ2-7	-	TRBD2	CASSPGRAGGSYEQYF	TGTGCCAGCAGTCCAGGGCGAGCGGGGGGTTCCTACGAGCAGTACTTC
TRBV6-5	TRBJ2-7	-	TRBD2	CASTMIAGAYEQYF	TGTGCCAGCACTATGATAGCGGGAGCCTACGAGCAGTACTTC
TRBV5-1	TRBJ1-2	few	-	CASTPSASAGYGYTF	TGCGCCAGCACTCCCTCAGCGTCGGCAGGGTATGGCTACACCTTC
TRBV19	TRBJ1-4	-	TRBD1	CASSRRDRGEKLFF	TGTGCCAGTAGTAGACGGGACAGGGGTGAAAAACTGTTTTTT
TRBV6-1	TRBJ1-2	-	-	CASSDHRRGESNNYGYTF	TGTGCCAGCAGTGACCATAGGCGGGGGGAGTCGAATAACTATGGCTACACCTTC
TRBV14	TRBJ2-2	-	TRBD1	CASSQVGQELLTGELFF	TGTGCCAGCAGCCAAGTGGGACAGGAGTTGTTGACCGGGGAGCTGTTTTTT